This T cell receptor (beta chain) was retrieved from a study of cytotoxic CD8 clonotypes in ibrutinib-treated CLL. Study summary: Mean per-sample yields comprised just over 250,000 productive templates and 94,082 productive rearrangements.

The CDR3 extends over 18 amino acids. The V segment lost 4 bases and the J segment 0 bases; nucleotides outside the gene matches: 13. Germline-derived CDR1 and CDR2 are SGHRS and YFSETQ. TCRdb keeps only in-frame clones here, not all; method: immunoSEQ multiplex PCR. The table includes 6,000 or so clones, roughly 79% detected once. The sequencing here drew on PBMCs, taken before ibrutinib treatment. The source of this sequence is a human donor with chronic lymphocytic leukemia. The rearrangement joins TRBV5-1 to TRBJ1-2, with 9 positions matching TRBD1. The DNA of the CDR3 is TGCGCCAGCAGCCTTCCCTTATCCGGGACAGGGACTAACTATGGCTACACCTTC. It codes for CASSLPLSGTGTNYGYTF.